Listed here is a single TCR beta chain. The sample belongs to a study of blood T cell repertoires in COVID-19. Study-level information: Spain, Italy and the United States supplied samples that represented acute and convalescent COVID-19. T cells, B-cell-depleted T cells, or PBMCs provided the cDNA or gDNA that served as material.

Unmatched junction bases numbered 6, after V lost 3 bases and J lost 5 bases. The CDR3 is made up of 14 amino acids. Germline V gives CDR1 SEHNR, CDR2 FQNEAQ (reference sequence). Original data processing: How many nucleated cells were present was estimated from reference gene primer amplification. Profiled with immunoSEQ multiplex PCR; TCRdb holds only in-frame clones, not every one. The V and J calls and clone size come from that table; D and trimming were worked out from the DNA. There are about 51,000 clones in the sample; around 93% occur only once, and more than 3% lies in the top ten. The receptor was derived from a man between 50 and 59 years old with acute or convalescent COVID-19. The rearrangement uses TRBV7-9 and TRBJ2-7, with 8 bases matching TRBD1. The sample taken for sequencing was peripheral blood. In DNA, the CDR3 is TGTGCCAGCAGCTTCATCCAGGGGGCTGACGAGCAGTACTTC. Its translation: CASSFIQGADEQYF.